A single sample is the source of the 7 T cell receptor beta chains below, sequenced in a study of PD-1 blockade in mismatch repair-deficient tumors. TCRdb's copy holds only in-frame clones and misses some; the assay was immunoSEQ multiplex PCR. The table shows under 85,000 clones, with 70% to 80% occurring only once. The sequencing used peripheral blood, collected 2 weeks after starting pembrolizumab. Every receptor here comes from an adult with mismatch repair-deficient cancer.

This clone was counted only a few times. The rearrangement uses TRBV9 and TRBJ2-1; 7 bases agree with TRBD2. The CDR3 totals 17 residues. Germline CDR1 SGDLS, CDR2 YYNGEE. V shed 1 base and J 4 bases; nucleotides not matched to a gene: 11. The CDR3 nucleotides read TGTGCCAGCAGCGTACTGTGGTCGGCGGGAGATTACAATGAGCAGTTCTTC. Translated: CASSVLWSAGDYNEQFF.

The chain joins TRBV12-5 to TRBJ1-4, with TRBD1 identical over 9 bases. V shed 3 bases and J 5 bases; nucleotides not matched to a gene: 1. The length of the CDR3 is 14 residues. Germline-derived CDR1 and CDR2 are LGHNT and FRNRAP. CDR3: CASGFGTGNEKLFF. The CDR3, as DNA: TGTGCTAGTGGTTTCGGGACAGGGAATGAAAAACTGTTTTTT.

This clone was seen repeatedly, ten times or more. The rearrangement uses TRBV7-9 and TRBJ2-7, with a possible D match to TRBD2 (7 bases). The germline V and J ends were trimmed by 5 bases and 7 bases, with 9 bases remaining between them. The germline CDR1 and CDR2 sequences are SEHNR and FQNEAQ (reference sequence). The CDR3 spans 11 residues. This CDR3 reads CASSEGGEQYF. CDR3 DNA: TGTGCCAGCAGCGAGGGGGGGGAGCAGTACTTC.

The J gene is TRBJ2-5, the V gene TRBV6-6; D gene uncertain. The length of the CDR3 is 12 residues. The germline V gene encodes CDR1 MNHNY and CDR2 SVGAGI (reference sequence). V lost 8 bases to trimming and J lost 5 bases, with 12 bases between them. The CDR3 coding sequence is TGTGCCAGCTCTATCGGGCGGGAGACCCAGTACTTC. Its protein is CASSIGRETQYF.

CDR3 sequence reads: CASSQVYSGRSYNEQFF. The CDR3 bases are TGTGCCAGCAGCCAGGTCTATAGCGGGAGGTCCTACAATGAGCAGTTCTTC. The J gene is TRBJ2-1, the V gene TRBV4-2, with TRBD2 matching over 10 bases. Germline CDR1 reads LGHNA; CDR2 reads YNFKEQ. Losses at the gene ends were 3 bases for V and 1 base for J; bases not matched to a gene: 6. This CDR3 spans 17 amino acids.

This chain links TRBV11-1 with TRBJ2-7; D is undetermined. The CDR3 spans 15 residues. V lost 2 bases, J lost 6 bases, and 17 bases lay in between. Germline V gives CDR1 SGHAT, CDR2 FQDESV (reference sequence). In nucleotides, the CDR3 is TGTGCCAGCAGCTTAATTGGTCCTGGAACGGGCGAGCAGTACTTC. Its translation is CASSLIGPGTGEQYF.

V and J are TRBV6-1 and TRBJ2-7; 7 bases fit TRBD1. This CDR3 comprises 13 residues. The germline V gene has CDR1 MNHNS and CDR2 SASEGT. V dropped 11 bases and J dropped 7; count of bases not matched to a gene: 14. CDR3 DNA: TGTGCCGGCCACCGGGCAGGGGGTGGGGAGCAGTACTTC. Amino acid sequence: CAGHRAGGGEQYF.